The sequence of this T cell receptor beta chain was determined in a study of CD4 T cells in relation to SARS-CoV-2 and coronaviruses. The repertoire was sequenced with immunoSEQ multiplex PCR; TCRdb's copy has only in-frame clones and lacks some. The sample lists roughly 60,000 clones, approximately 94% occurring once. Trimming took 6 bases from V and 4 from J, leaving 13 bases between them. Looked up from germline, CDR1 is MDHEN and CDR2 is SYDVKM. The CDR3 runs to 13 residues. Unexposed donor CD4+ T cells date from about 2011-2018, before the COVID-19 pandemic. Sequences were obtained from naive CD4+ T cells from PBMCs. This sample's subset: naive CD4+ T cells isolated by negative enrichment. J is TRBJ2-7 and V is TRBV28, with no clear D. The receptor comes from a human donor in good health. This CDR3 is CASSPLQLYEQYF. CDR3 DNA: TGTGCCAGCAGCCCATTACAGCTGTACGAGCAGTACTTC.